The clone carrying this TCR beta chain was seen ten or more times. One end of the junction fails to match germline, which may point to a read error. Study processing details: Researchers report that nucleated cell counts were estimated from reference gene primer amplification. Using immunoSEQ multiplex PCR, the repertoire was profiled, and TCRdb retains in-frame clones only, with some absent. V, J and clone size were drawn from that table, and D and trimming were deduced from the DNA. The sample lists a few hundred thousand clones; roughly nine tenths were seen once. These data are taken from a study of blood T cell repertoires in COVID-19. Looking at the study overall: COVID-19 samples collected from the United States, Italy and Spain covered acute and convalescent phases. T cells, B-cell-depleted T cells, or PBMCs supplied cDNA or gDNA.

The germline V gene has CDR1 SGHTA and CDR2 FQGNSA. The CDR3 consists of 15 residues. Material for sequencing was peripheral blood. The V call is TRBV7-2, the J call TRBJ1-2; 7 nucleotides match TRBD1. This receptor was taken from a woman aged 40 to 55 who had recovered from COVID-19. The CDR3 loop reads CASSSQTGKYYGYTF. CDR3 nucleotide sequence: TGTGCCAGCAGTTCCCAGACAGGGAAGTACTACGGCTACACCTTC.